This T cell receptor beta chain was found in a study of T and B cells in COVID-19 patients (dated by TCRdb to 2018 to 2021). Broadly, across the study: In this study, adaptive immunity was profiled in COVID-19 patients who either had active infection or had recovered, using TRB and IGH repertoire sequencing of peripheral blood. The recovered cohort included approximately 19 patients who contributed about 21 samples, and most of those patients had mild to moderate COVID-19 that was managed on an outpatient basis. Patients in the recovered cohort had a median age of approximately 36 years, compared with over 60 years for patients in the active-infection cohort. Of the roughly 20 patients in the active-infection cohort, about eleven were critically ill and needed mechanical ventilation or ECMO. Comorbidities linked to unfavorable COVID-19 outcome were present in about 90% of the roughly 20 patients in the active-infection cohort. Over 7 million TCR sequences were analysed from a TCR and BCR sequence repository that comprised approximately 37 patients and approximately 69 time points. A couple of patients were in both the active and recovered cohorts because samples existed from active disease and from after recovery. An age-matched reference group of 39 healthy donors negative for COVID-19 antibodies was used as the comparison for repertoire analyses. As many as 9 follow-up blood samples were collected from each patient, and in some individuals these samples spanned different disease stages. The paper as a whole reports these results and caveats: The size of the cohort was considered insufficient for assessing HLA contributions to COVID-19 susceptibility or severity. It was stated that prospective validation of the reported TCR clusters was required before the clusters could be put to clinical use. During active COVID-19 the TRB repertoires were highly clonal, but at recovery diversity and richness rose above the levels seen in healthy donors. Specific T cell subsets (CD4+/Treg/CD8+) and sorted SARS-CoV-2-responsive or tetramer+ T cells had not yet been sequenced, and these experiments were ongoing. Strongly skewed TRBV/TRBJ gene usage was reported in patients with COVID-19. The recovered cohort had approximately 2,200 exclusive TCR clusters, including around 30 low-pGen clusters. Blood samples from mildly ill patients during symptoms and early samples from severe cases were scarce.

V and J are truncated by 3 bases and 4 bases respectively, leaving an intervening sequence of 10 bases. Reading from cysteine to phenylalanine, the CDR3 counts 14 amino acids. Only CDR3 DNA remains: 42 bases, in frame from the first base. The germline V gene (reference sequence) provides CDR1 LNHDA and CDR2 SQIVND. TRB repertoires were amplified using about 230-500 ng of genomic DNA isolated from blood. Taking its sample share into account, this clonotype is medium-sized (0.01 to 0.1%). This receptor's antigen is unknown. No much larger clone exists at a distance of one base, and base qualities are not known. The listed sequencing device is Illumina MiSeq. Multiplex PCR with BIOMED2 TRB-A/B primer pools was used to amplify the TRB rearrangements. Two consecutive PCRs added Illumina-compatible adapters and 7-nucleotide sample barcodes to the amplicons. Phusion HS II polymerase was used for all library PCRs. Amplicons were gel-purified with the NucleoSpin Gel and PCR Clean-up kit, quantified on Qubit, and pooled at approximately 3.9 nM. Before Illumina next-generation sequencing, the quality of the amplicon pool was assessed on an Agilent 2100 Bioanalyzer. The authors' analysis ran thus. TRB rearrangements were annotated with MiXCR 3.0.8 using the default MiXCR reference library. Non-productive reads and sequences with fewer than 2 reads were excluded, and each unique CDR3 nucleotide sequence counted as one clone. R 3.5.1 was used to calculate clonality, diversity, richness and V-J gene usage. GLIPH2 was used to cluster TCRs based on CDR3 similarity, and OLGA was used to calculate the generation probabilities. GLIPH2 clusters were kept only when the clusters contained at least four unique TCR clonotypes present in at least three individuals. The raw public reads went through TCRdb reprocessing: fastp at Q25, MiXCR clone calling, in-frame beta chains kept. Here each entry gathers all rows of one CDR3 protein and keeps the most common genes and DNA. Here the V and J calls rest on TCRdb's processing, not on the authors' analysis. For this sample there are about 14,000 distinct CDR3 sequences; around 30% appear just once. Jointly, the top ten make up 0.95% to 1.5% of the sample.

This chain joins TRBV19 to TRBJ1-5; 5 matching bases give a weak D call of TRBD1. What was sequenced was blood. This clonotype originated in a human donor who had recovered from COVID-19. The DNA sequence is as follows: TGTGCCAGTAGTATGGTGGGGGTAAATCAGCCCCAGCATTTT. This gives the protein CASSMVGVNQPQHF.